This entry features one T cell receptor (beta chain) sequence. Its cognate antigen is unknown. The data were taken from a study of T cells in narcolepsy. Looking at the study overall: Patients with NT1 or NT2 and healthy control donors were enrolled.

Clones were read by immunoSEQ multiplex PCR, and TCRdb kept only the in-frame ones, dropping some. This sample has 25,000 to 30,000 clones, with about 80% found just once. Study findings and constraints: Healthy controls reportedly lacked the autoreactive clonotypes serially found in patients' blood. Comparing one patient's CSF and blood CD4+ clonotypes highlighted HCRT- and TRIB2-specific autoreactive clonotypes. Some memory CD4+ repertoires had no autoreactive clone sequences.

The junction had 5 bases not matched to a gene; V was cut back by 2 bases and J by 5 bases. Germline CDR1 is KGHSH and CDR2 is LQKENI. This CDR3 is built from 15 residues. Source material: CD45RA- memory CD4+ T cells from PBMCs. The sequence was obtained from a human donor with narcolepsy. J is TRBJ2-1 and V is TRBV18, with TRBD2 identical over 8 bases. The CDR3 DNA is TGTGCCAGCTCACCAGCTGTAGCGGGGAACAATGAGCAGTTCTTC. Its translation is CASSPAVAGNNEQFF.